The present TCR beta chain was sequenced within a study of blood T cell repertoires in COVID-19. Study summary: Acute-phase and convalescent COVID-19 samples originated in the United States, Italy and Spain.

The germline V and J ends were trimmed by 7 bases and 0 bases, with 10 bases remaining between them. This CDR3 contains 14 residues. Germline V CDR1 and CDR2: KGHDR, SFDVKD. The method was immunoSEQ multiplex PCR; TCRdb's version includes in-frame clones alone and lacks a portion of them. The sample has 150,000 to 200,000 clones; 65% to 90% are singletons. The sequenced sample consisted of peripheral blood. The clonotype originates from a man between 60 and 70 years old with acute or convalescent COVID-19. V usage is TRBV24-1 and J usage is TRBJ2-3; possibly TRBD2 for D (5 bases). The CDR3 sequence: CATRPPGSTDTQYF. DNA for the CDR3: TGTGCCACCAGGCCACCGGGGAGCACAGATACGCAGTATTTT.